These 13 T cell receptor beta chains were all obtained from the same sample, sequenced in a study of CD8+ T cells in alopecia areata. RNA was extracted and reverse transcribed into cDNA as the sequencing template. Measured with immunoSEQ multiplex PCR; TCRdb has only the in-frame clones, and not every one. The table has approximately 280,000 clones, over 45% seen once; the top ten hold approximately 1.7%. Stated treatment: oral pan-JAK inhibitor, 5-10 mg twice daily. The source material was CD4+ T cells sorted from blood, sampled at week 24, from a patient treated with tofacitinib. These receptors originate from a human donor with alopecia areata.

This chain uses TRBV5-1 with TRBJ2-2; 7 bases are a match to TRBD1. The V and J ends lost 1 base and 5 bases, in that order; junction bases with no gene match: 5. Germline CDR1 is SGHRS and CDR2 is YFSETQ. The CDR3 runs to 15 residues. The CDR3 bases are TGCGCCAGCAGCTTGCGGACAGGTACTACCGGGGAGCTGTTTTTT. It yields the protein CASSLRTGTTGELFF.

CDR3 residues: CASSLGQAYSGANVLTF. The CDR3 bases are TGCGCCAGCAGCTTGGGTCAGGCTTACTCTGGGGCCAACGTCCTGACTTTC. The rearrangement uses TRBV5-1 and TRBJ2-6; D is undetermined. This CDR3 contains 17 residues. V shed 0 bases and J shed 0 bases, with 10 bases lying between them. Looked up from germline, CDR1 is SGHRS and CDR2 is YFSETQ.

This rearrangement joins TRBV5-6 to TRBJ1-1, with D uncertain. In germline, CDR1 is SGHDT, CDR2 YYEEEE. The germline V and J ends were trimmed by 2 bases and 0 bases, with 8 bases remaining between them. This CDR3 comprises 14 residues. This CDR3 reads CASSFRQLNTEAFF. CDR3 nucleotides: TGTGCCAGCAGCTTCAGGCAGCTGAACACTGAAGCTTTCTTT.

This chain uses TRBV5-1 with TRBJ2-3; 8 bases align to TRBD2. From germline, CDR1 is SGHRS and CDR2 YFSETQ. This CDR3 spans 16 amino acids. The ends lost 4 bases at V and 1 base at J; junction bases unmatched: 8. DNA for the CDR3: TGCGCCAGCAGCGAGGGGACTAGACTGGGCACAGATACGCAGTATTTT. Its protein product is CASSEGTRLGTDTQYF. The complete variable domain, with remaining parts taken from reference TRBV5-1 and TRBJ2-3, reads KAGVTQTPRYLIKTRGQQVTLSCSPISGHRSVSWYQQTPGQGLQFLFEYFSETQRNKGNFPGRFSGRQFSNSRSEMNVSTLELGDSALYLCASSEGTRLGTDTQYFGPGTRLTVL.

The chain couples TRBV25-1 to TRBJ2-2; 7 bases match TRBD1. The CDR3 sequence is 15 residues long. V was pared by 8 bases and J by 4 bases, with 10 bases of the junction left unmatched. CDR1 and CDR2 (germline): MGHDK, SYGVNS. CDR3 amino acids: CASGQEQGFTGELFF. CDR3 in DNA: TGTGCCAGCGGTCAGGAACAGGGGTTCACCGGGGAGCTGTTTTTT.

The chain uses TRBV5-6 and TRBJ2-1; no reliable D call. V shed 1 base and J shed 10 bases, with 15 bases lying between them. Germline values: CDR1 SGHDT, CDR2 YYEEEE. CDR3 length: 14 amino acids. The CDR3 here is CASSLSRRLGEQFF. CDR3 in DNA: TGTGCCAGCAGCTTGTCCCGTCGCCTCGGGGAGCAGTTCTTC.

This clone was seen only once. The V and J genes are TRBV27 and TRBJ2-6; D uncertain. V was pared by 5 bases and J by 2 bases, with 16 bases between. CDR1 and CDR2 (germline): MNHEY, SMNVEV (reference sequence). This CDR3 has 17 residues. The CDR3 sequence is CASSPSSVLAGANVLTF. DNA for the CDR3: TGTGCCAGCAGTCCTTCTTCAGTATTAGCTGGGGCCAACGTCCTGACTTTC.

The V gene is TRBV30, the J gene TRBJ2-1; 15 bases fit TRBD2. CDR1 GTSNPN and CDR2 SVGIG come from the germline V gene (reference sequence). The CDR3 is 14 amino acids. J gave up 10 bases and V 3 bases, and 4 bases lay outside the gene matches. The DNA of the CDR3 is TGTGCCTGGAGCGGGACTAGCGGGGGGCCAGAGCAGTTCTTC. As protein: CAWSGTSGGPEQFF.

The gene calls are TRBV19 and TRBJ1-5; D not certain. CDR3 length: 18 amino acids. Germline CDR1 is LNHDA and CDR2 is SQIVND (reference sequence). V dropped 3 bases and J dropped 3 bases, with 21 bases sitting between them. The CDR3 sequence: CASSITTGGRRFNQPQHF. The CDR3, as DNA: TGTGCCAGTAGTATCACCACCGGCGGAAGGAGATTCAATCAGCCCCAGCATTTT.

The CDR3 protein is CASCSGTGKETQYF. The CDR3 DNA reads TGTGCCAGCTGCTCCGGGACTGGCAAAGAGACCCAGTACTTC. V and J are TRBV27 and TRBJ2-5; tentative D call: TRBD2 (6 bases). Germline CDR1 is MNHEY and CDR2 is SMNVEV (reference sequence). Trimming took off 8 bases at V and 3 bases at J, with 16 bases between the two ends. The CDR3 is 14 amino acids.

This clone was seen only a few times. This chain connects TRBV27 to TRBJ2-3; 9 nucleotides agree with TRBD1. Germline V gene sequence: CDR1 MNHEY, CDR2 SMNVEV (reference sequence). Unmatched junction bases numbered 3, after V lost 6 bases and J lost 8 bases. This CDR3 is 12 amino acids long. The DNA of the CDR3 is TGTGCCAGCAGCTTACAGGGGGCTACGCAGTATTTT. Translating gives CASSLQGATQYF.

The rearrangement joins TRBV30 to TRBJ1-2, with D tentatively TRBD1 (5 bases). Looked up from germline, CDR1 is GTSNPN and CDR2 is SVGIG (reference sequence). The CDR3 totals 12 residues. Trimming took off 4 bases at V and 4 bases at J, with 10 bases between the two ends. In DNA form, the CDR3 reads TGTGCCTGGAATGTTGGGGGCTATGGCTACACCTTC. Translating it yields CAWNVGGYGYTF.

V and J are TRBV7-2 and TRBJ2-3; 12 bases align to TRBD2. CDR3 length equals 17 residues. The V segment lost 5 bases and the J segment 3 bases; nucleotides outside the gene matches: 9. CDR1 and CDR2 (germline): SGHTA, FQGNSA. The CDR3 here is CASSGTGLAGGTDTQYF. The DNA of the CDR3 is TGTGCCAGCAGCGGGACTGGGCTAGCGGGGGGGACAGATACGCAGTATTTT.